This note documents a single TCR beta chain sequence. As yet, its antigen is unknown. The CDR3 contains 14 residues. Germline V gene data show CDR1 as MDHEN and CDR2 as SYDVKM. V lost 4 bases, J lost 4 bases, and 13 bases lay in between. The authors ran a second PCR of roughly 6 to 12 cycles using a sample-barcoded 5' primer and a J-beta primer mix. TCRdb passed the 5' RACE reads through MiXCR, listing each CDR3 protein once. The table has 630,000 or so distinct CDR3 sequences, 25% to 35% seen once. The data are from a study of blood T cells in healthy people across ages. Study conclusions and caveats: Versus aged donors, long-lived donors had higher diversity and more naive CD4+ cells.

Sequencing was carried out using blood. The sequence came from a woman of 80 years or more in good health. This chain joins TRBV28 and TRBJ1-1; perhaps TRBD1 as D (5 bases). The CDR3 loop reads CASSSSGLGTEAFF. The CDR3 nucleotides read TGTGCCAGCAGTTCCTCAGGGTTGGGCACTGAAGCTTTCTTT. Complete variable domain (other parts from reference TRBV28 and TRBJ1-1): DVKVTQSSRYLVKRTGEKVFLECVQDMDHENMFWYRQDPGLGLRLIYFSYDVKMKEKGDIPEGYSVSREKKERFSLILESASTNQTSMYLCASSSSGLGTEAFFGQGTRLTVV.